These 8 T cell receptor beta chains originate from one sample sequenced in a study of T cell repertoires in cytomegalovirus infection. TCRdb processed the reads anew with MiXCR; each CDR3 protein has one entry. The table shows some 300,000 distinct CDR3 sequences, with around 9.6% occurring only once. Sequencing was done on a sample of PBMCs. The receptor source for this set is a human donor in good health (CMV status not recorded). Some clones in this sample may be carry-over from other donors' samples.

This clonotype was detected a few times. This chain uses TRBV28 with TRBJ1-1, with TRBD1 matching over 8 bases. From germline, CDR1 is MDHEN and CDR2 SYDVKM. V dropped 5 bases and J dropped 10; count of bases not matched to a gene: 6. The CDR3 has 12 residues. CDR3 residues: CASSLTTGVAFF. DNA for the CDR3: TGTGCCAGCAGTCTAACGACAGGGGTAGCTTTCTTT.

This clonotype was observed many times. The rearrangement joins TRBV28 to TRBJ2-3; D gene uncertain. This CDR3 is 14 amino acids long. V lost 2 bases to trimming and J lost 2 bases, with 8 bases between them. CDR1 and CDR2 (germline): MDHEN, SYDVKM. The CDR3 sequence is CASSLLRTTDTQYF. The CDR3 nucleotides read TGTGCCAGCAGTTTACTTCGGACCACAGATACGCAGTATTTT.

The table lists this clonotype with many counts. This chain connects TRBV28 to TRBJ1-5; 7 bases align to TRBD1. CDR1 is MDHEN and CDR2 is SYDVKM in the germline V gene. Unmatched junction bases numbered 8, after V lost 3 bases and J lost 3 bases. The CDR3 runs 16 residues. As DNA, the CDR3 is TGTGCCAGCAGTTTGGCACAGGGGAGTATCAATCAGCCCCAGCATTTT. Translating gives CASSLAQGSINQPQHF.

At least ten counts were recorded for this clonotype. The J gene is TRBJ2-1, the V gene TRBV20-1; 10 nucleotides align to TRBD2. The CDR3 runs 15 residues. Trimming took 8 bases from V and 5 from J; bases not matched to a gene: 12. CDR1 DFQATT and CDR2 SNEGSKA come from the germline V gene (reference sequence). In DNA, the CDR3 is TGCAGTCCGAAGCGGGGGGGCCAGAAGAACAATGAGCAGTTCTTC. Its translation is CSPKRGGQKNNEQFF.

This clonotype appeared many times. The chain recombines TRBV20-1 with TRBJ2-2; D not resolved. Trimming removed 1 base from V and 1 base from J, with 4 bases in between. Germline CDR1 DFQATT, CDR2 SNEGSKA (reference sequence). The CDR3 spans 13 residues. The CDR3 nucleotides are TGCAGTGCTAGAGCGCGGAACACCGGGGAGCTGTTTTTT. This sequence encodes CSARARNTGELFF.

This clonotype was recorded many times. The genes are TRBV7-2 and TRBJ1-5, with D possibly TRBD1 on 5 matching bases. The V gene lost 2 bases and the J gene lost 1 base, with 12 bases spanning the gap. Germline V gene data show CDR1 as SGHTA and CDR2 as FQGNSA. The CDR3 extends over 16 amino acids. CDR3 nucleotides: TGTGCCAGCAGCTTACAGGGAAAGTTAAGCAATCAGCCCCAGCATTTT. It encodes CASSLQGKLSNQPQHF.

The rearrangement joins TRBV6-5 to TRBJ2-7; D is perhaps TRBD1 (5 bases). The ends were cut back, 0 bases at V and 2 bases at J, with 11 bases in the middle. The germline V gene encodes CDR1 MNHEY and CDR2 SVGAGI. This CDR3 spans 15 amino acids. DNA of the CDR3: TGTGCCAGCAGTTACTCTAGCCGGACACCCTACGAGCAGTACTTC. The encoded protein is CASSYSSRTPYEQYF.

This clonotype appeared many times. The chain carries TRBV7-2 and TRBJ2-7; 12 bases are a match to TRBD2. The CDR3 has 18 amino acids. Germline CDR1 reads SGHTA; CDR2 reads FQGNSA. V lost 3 bases to trimming and J lost 0 bases; unmatched junction nucleotides: 9. Here the CDR3 DNA reads TGTGCCAGCAGCTTCGGAGCTAGCGGGGGGGCGAGCTCCTACGAGCAGTACTTC. Translation gives CASSFGASGGASSYEQYF.